These 12 T cell receptor beta chains were all obtained from the same sample, sequenced in a study of blood T cell repertoires in COVID-19. The protocol was immunoSEQ multiplex PCR, while the TCRdb copy is restricted to in-frame clones and leaves out a portion. Here the sample spans 150,000 to 200,000 clones, approximately 82% being singletons. The material sequenced was peripheral blood. These receptors originate from a woman of 80 years or more with acute or convalescent COVID-19.

The rearrangement uses TRBV3-1 (or the pseudogene TRBV3-2) and TRBJ2-7, with TRBD1 identical over 7 bases. This CDR3 has 18 residues. Looked up from germline, CDR1 is LGHDT and CDR2 is YNNKEL (reference sequence). V dropped 0 bases and J dropped 2; count of bases not matched to a gene: 13. The CDR3 DNA sequence: TGTGCCAGCAGCCAAGACCAACGGGACAGTGGAGCGACCTACGAGCAGTACTTC. Translated, it gives CASSQDQRDSGATYEQYF.

The chain joins TRBV6-5 to TRBJ1-2; D perhaps matches TRBD1 (5 bases). CDR1 and CDR2 (germline): MNHEY, SVGAGI. The V end was cut by 7 bases, the J end by 7 bases, with 16 bases between. The CDR3 runs to 13 residues. The CDR3 region has the DNA TGTGCCAGCAAGTTGGGGGGACCTGGTGGCTACACCTTC. Residues: CASKLGGPGGYTF.

The rearrangement joins TRBV2 to TRBJ2-1; TRBD2 aligns across 12 bases. Per the germline V gene, CDR1 is SNHLY and CDR2 is FYNNEI. With V trimmed by 7 bases and J by 6 bases, 4 bases remained unmatched. This CDR3 has 14 residues. The CDR3 is CASMLLAGGNEQFF. As DNA, the CDR3 is TGTGCCAGCATGTTACTAGCGGGAGGCAATGAGCAGTTCTTC. Filled out from reference TRBV2 and TRBJ2-1, the complete variable domain reads EPEVTQTPSHQVTQMGQEVILRCVPISNHLYFYWYRQILGQKVEFLVSFYNNEISEKSEIFDDQFSVERPDGSNFTLKIRSTKLEDSAMYFCASMLLAGGNEQFFGPGTRLTVL.

The rearrangement joins TRBV14 to TRBJ2-4; TRBD1 matches at 8 bases. Germline trimming cut 4 bases from V and 9 bases from J; bases unmatched to any gene: 5. Germline V gene sequence: CDR1 SGHDN, CDR2 FVKESK. This CDR3 comprises 13 residues. CDR3 nucleotide sequence: TGTGCCAGCAGCCGAACACAGGGGGGCATTCAGTACTTC. Its translation is CASSRTQGGIQYF. Drawing the rest from reference TRBV14 and TRBJ2-4, the complete variable domain is EAGVTQFPSHSVIEKGQTVTLRCDPISGHDNLYWYRRVMGKEIKFLLHFVKESKQDESGMPNNRFLAERTGGTYSTLKVQPAELEDSGVYFCASSRTQGGIQYFGAGTRLSVL.

V and J are TRBV11-3 and TRBJ2-3, with TRBD2 matching over 10 bases. Trimming took 1 base from V and 4 from J; bases not matched to a gene: 2. Germline V gene data show CDR1 as SGHNT and CDR2 as YENEEA. The CDR3 extends over 15 amino acids. As DNA, the CDR3 is TGTGCCAGCAGCTTAGCCGGGACTAGCGCAGATACGCAGTATTTT. It codes for CASSLAGTSADTQYF.

V and J are TRBV5-1 and TRBJ2-6; a possible D gene is TRBD1 (6 bases). Germline assignment: CDR1 SGHRS and CDR2 YFSETQ. The CDR3 is made up of 17 amino acids. The V end lost 1 base, the J end lost 3 bases, and 14 bases lay between the germline ends. The CDR3 nucleotides read TGCGCCAGCAGCTTGTCGGCAGGGGACCTTGGGGCCAACGTCCTGACTTTC. This encodes CASSLSAGDLGANVLTF. The entire variable domain, with the rest obtained from reference TRBV5-1 and TRBJ2-6, is as follows: KAGVTQTPRYLIKTRGQQVTLSCSPISGHRSVSWYQQTPGQGLQFLFEYFSETQRNKGNFPGRFSGRQFSNSRSEMNVSTLELGDSALYLCASSLSAGDLGANVLTFGAGSRLTVL.

This clone occurred a few times. The genes are TRBV10-3 and TRBJ2-2, with D maybe TRBD2 (6 bases). CDR3 length: 13 residues. Trimming took 9 bases from V and 2 from J, leaving 10 bases between them. Germline V gene lookup returns CDR1 ENHRY and CDR2 SYGVKD. In nucleotides, the CDR3 is TGTGCCATAGGGACTTTAAACACCGGGGAGCTGTTTTTT. This encodes CAIGTLNTGELFF.

This clone was counted a single time. The chain has TRBV5-4 and TRBJ1-6, with D tentatively TRBD1 (5 bases). The germline V gene has CDR1 SGHNT and CDR2 YYREEE (reference sequence). Trimming stripped 4 bases from V and 0 bases from J, with 8 bases between. This CDR3 spans 15 amino acids. DNA for the CDR3: TGTGCCAGCAGCGAGACAGCCTCCTATAATTCACCCCTCCACTTT. Its translation: CASSETASYNSPLHF.

V gene TRBV4-2 combines with J gene TRBJ2-2; the match to TRBD2 covers 10 bases. This CDR3 has 17 amino acids. CDR1 LGHNA and CDR2 YNFKEQ come from the germline V gene. Trimming took 0 bases from V and 4 from J; bases not matched to a gene: 5. The CDR3 loop reads CASSQDLAGVSTGELFF. The CDR3 nucleotides are TGTGCCAGCAGCCAAGACCTAGCGGGAGTTAGCACCGGGGAGCTGTTTTTT.

The V gene is TRBV7-9, the J gene TRBJ1-1; 7 bases match TRBD1. Trimming removed 4 bases from V and 7 bases from J; junction bases left unmatched: 9. The CDR3 runs to 14 residues. Germline assignment: CDR1 SEHNR and CDR2 FQNEAQ (reference sequence). CDR3 in DNA: TGTGCCAGCAGCTCTTTACAGGGGCGGCGTGAAGCTTTCTTT. Amino acids: CASSSLQGRREAFF.

The chain employs TRBV7-8 and TRBJ2-2, with D hard to call. This CDR3 is 12 amino acids long. Trimming shortened V by 5 bases and J by 7 bases, and 8 bases separated the two germline ends. CDR1 and CDR2 from the germline V gene are SGHVS and FQNEAQ. The CDR3 sequence is CASSRRGGELFF. CDR3 DNA sequence: TGTGCCAGCAGCCGGAGAGGCGGGGAGCTGTTTTTT.

In this sample, this clone turned up once. The CDR3 DNA is TGCGCCAGCAGCTACCCGACAGGTGATGGCTACACCTTC. Amino acids: CASSYPTGDGYTF. V is TRBV5-1 and J is TRBJ1-2, with D possibly being TRBD1 (6 bases). The length of the CDR3 is 13 residues. Germline assignment: CDR1 SGHRS and CDR2 YFSETQ. V lost 3 bases and J 6 bases, leaving 12 bases between the germline ends.